The clone carrying this TCR beta chain appeared a few times. Its antigen is unknown. The entry originates in a study of T cells in Graves' hyperthyroidism and ophthalmopathy. Trimming removed 6 bases from V and 6 bases from J; junction bases left unmatched: 2. This CDR3 region has 12 residues. Germline V CDR1 and CDR2: MRHNA, SNTAGT. TCR beta CDR3 regions were amplified from RNA transcripts. The study used the HTBI primer set for a first-round RT-PCR of the TCR CDR3. TCRdb reanalysed the multiplex PCR reads using MiXCR and keeps one entry per CDR3 protein. The sample consists of fewer than 500,000 distinct CDR3 sequences, 13% of them appearing once. Study-wide points: Expanded thyroid clonotypes (above 0.001) were mostly also found in blood.

The rearrangement uses TRBV6-4 and TRBJ1-5; 7 nucleotides line up with TRBD1. Sequenced sample: blood. The origin of this receptor is a man between 25 and 39 years old with Graves' hyperthyroidism that later progressed to Graves' ophthalmopathy. Here the CDR3 reads CASRRGLQPQHF. The CDR3 nucleotides are TGTGCCAGCAGGAGGGGGCTTCAGCCCCAGCATTTT.